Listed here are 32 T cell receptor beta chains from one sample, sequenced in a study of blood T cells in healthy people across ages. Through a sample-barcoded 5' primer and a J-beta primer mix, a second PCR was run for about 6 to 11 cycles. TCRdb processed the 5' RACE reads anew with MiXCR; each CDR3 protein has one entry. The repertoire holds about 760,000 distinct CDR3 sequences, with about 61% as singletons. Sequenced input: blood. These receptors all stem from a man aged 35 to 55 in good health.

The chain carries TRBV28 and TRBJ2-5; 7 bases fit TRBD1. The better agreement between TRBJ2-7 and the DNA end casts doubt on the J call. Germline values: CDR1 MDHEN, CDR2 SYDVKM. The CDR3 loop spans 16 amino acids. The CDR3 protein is CASSPPQGTLYYEQYF. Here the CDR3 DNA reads TGTGCCAGCAGTCCACCACAGGGGACCTTATACTACGAGCAGTACTTC.

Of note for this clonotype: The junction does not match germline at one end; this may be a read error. The CDR3 DNA follows: TGCAACGTTAATAACGCGGCCCAGACAGGTTTTCTAGGCAATGAGCAGTTCTTC. Translation gives CNVNNAAQTGFLGNEQFF. The chain joins TRBV29-1 to TRBJ2-1, with D possibly TRBD1 on 6 matching bases. The CDR3 is made up of 18 amino acids. CDR1 is SQVTM and CDR2 is ANQGSEA in the germline V gene.

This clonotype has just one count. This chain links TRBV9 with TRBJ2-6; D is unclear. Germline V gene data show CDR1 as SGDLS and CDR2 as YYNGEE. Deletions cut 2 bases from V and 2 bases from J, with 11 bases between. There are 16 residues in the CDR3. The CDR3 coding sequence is TGTGCCAGCAGCGTTTCAGGCCCCCCTGGGGCCAACGTCCTGACTTTC. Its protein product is CASSVSGPPGANVLTF. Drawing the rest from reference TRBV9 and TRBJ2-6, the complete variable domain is DSGVTQTPKHLITATGQRVTLRCSPRSGDLSVYWYQQSLDQGLQFLIQYYNGEERAKGNILERFSAQQFPDLHSELNLSSLELGDSALYFCASSVSGPPGANVLTFGAGSRLTVL.

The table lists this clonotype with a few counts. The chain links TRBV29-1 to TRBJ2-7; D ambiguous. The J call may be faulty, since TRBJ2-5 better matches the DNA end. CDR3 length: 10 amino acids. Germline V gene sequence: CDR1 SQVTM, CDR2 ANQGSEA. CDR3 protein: CSVETETQYF. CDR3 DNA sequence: TGCAGCGTTGAAACGGAGACCCAGTACTTC.

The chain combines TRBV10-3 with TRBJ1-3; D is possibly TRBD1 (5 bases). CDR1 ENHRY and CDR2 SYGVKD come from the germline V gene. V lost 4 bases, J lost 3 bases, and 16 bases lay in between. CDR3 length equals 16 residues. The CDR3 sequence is CAISVGDYRNGNTIYF. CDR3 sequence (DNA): TGTGCCATCAGTGTGGGGGACTACCGTAATGGAAACACCATATATTTT.

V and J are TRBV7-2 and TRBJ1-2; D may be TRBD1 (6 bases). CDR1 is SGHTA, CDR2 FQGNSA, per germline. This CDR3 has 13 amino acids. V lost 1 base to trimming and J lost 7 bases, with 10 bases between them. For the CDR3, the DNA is TGTGCCAGCAGCTTAGAGGGGGGGTTTGGCTACACCTTC. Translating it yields CASSLEGGFGYTF.

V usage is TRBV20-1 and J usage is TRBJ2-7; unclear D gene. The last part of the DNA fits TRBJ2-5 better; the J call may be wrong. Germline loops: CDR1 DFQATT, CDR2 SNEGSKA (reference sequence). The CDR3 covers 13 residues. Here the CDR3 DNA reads TGCAGTGCTAGAGATTACCTGAAAGAGACCCAGTACTTC. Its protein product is CSARDYLKETQYF.

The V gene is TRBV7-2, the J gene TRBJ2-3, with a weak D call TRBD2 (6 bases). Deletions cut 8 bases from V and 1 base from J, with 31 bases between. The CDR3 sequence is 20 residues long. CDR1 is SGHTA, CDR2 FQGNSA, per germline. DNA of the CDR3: TGTGCCAGCTCTCGGAAAGGATACCGGGGGACCAGCCCCCGCACAGATACGCAGTATTTT. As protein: CASSRKGYRGTSPRTDTQYF.

CDR3 coding DNA: TGTGCCAGCGGGACTAGCGGGGTTAAAGAGACCCAGTACTTC. This translates into CASGTSGVKETQYF. The chain recombines TRBV5-4 with TRBJ2-5; TRBD2 matches 13 bases. In germline, CDR1 is SGHNT, CDR2 YYREEE (reference sequence). Trimming took 7 bases from V and 3 from J; bases not matched to a gene: 3. The CDR3 contains 14 residues.

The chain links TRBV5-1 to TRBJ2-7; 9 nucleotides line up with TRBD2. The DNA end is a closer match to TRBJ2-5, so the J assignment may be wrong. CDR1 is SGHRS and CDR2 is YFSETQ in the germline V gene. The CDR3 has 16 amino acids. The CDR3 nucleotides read TGCGCCAGCAGCTTGAGGGCTAGCGGGGACGGGGAGACCCAGTACTTC. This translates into CASSLRASGDGETQYF.

CDR3: CASSRRTENNEQFF. DNA of the CDR3: TGTGCCAGCAGCCGGAGGACAGAAAACAATGAGCAGTTCTTC. The chain recombines TRBV3-1 with TRBJ2-1; weak D call: TRBD1 (6 bases). This CDR3 region has 14 residues. V lost 4 bases to trimming and J lost 5 bases, with 12 bases between them. Germline CDR1 LGHDT, CDR2 YNNKEL (reference sequence).

DNA for the CDR3: TGCAGCGTTGCCGACAGGCAAACGGGGTTAGAGACCCAGTACTTC. Amino acids: CSVADRQTGLETQYF. V gene TRBV29-1 combines with J gene TRBJ2-5; tentatively, D is TRBD1 (6 bases). CDR1 and CDR2 (germline): SQVTM, ANQGSEA. V lost 4 bases and J 4 bases, leaving 19 bases between the germline ends. The CDR3 has 15 residues.

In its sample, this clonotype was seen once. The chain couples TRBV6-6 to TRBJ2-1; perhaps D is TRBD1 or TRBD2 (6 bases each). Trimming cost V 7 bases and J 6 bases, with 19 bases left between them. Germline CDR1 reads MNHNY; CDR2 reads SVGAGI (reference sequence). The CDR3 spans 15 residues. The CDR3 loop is CASTLLTGAGNEQFF. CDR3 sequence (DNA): TGTGCCAGCACCCTGTTGACGGGGGCCGGCAATGAGCAGTTCTTC.

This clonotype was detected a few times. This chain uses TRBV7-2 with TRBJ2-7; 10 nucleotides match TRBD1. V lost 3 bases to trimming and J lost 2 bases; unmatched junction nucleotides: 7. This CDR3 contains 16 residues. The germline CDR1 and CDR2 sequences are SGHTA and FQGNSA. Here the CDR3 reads CASSLSGGTGAYEQYF. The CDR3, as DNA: TGTGCCAGCAGCTTGAGCGGTGGGACAGGGGCCTACGAGCAGTACTTC. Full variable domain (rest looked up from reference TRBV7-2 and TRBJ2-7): GAGVSQSPSNKVTEKGKDVELRCDPISGHTALYWYRQSLGQGLEFLIYFQGNSAPDKSGLPSDRFSAERTGGSVSTLTIQRTQQEDSAVYLCASSLSGGTGAYEQYFGPGTRLTVT.

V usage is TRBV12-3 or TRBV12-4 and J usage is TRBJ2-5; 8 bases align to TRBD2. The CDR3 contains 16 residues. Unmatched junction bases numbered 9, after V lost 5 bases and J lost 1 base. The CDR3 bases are TGTGCCAGCAGTCGCGGCGGCGGGGGGACCCAAGAGACCCAGTACTTC. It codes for CASSRGGGGTQETQYF.

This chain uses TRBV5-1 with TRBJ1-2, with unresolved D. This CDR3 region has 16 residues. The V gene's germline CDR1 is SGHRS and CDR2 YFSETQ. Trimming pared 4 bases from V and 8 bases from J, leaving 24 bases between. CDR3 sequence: CASSSDPVGLSKGYTF. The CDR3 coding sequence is TGCGCCAGCAGCAGCGACCCAGTAGGACTCTCGAAAGGCTACACCTTC. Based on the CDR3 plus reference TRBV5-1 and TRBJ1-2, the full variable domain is KAGVTQTPRYLIKTRGQQVTLSCSPISGHRSVSWYQQTPGQGLQFLFEYFSETQRNKGNFPGRFSGRQFSNSRSEMNVSTLELGDSALYLCASSSDPVGLSKGYTFGSGTRLTVV.

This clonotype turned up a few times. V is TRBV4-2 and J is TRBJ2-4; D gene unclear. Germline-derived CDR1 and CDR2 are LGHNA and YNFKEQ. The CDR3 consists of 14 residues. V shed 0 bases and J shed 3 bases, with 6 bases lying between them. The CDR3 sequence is CASSQDYDKNIQYF. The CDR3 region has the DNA TGTGCCAGCAGCCAAGATTATGACAAAAACATTCAGTACTTC.

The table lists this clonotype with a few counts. The CDR3 loop is CASSQDNRGTDTQYF. Here the CDR3 DNA reads TGCGCCAGCAGCCAAGATAACCGCGGGACAGATACGCAGTATTTT. This sequence joins TRBV4-3 and TRBJ2-3; perhaps TRBD2 as D (5 bases). CDR1 and CDR2 (germline): LGHNA, YSLEER. V was clipped by 0 bases and J by 3 bases, with 10 bases between them. The CDR3 sequence is 15 residues long.

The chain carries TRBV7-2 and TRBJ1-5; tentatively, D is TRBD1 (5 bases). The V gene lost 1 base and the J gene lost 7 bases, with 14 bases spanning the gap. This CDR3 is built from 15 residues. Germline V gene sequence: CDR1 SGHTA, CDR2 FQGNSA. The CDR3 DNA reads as TGTGCCAGCAGCTTAGGGAAGGGGCAGGCACAGCCCCAGCATTTT. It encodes CASSLGKGQAQPQHF. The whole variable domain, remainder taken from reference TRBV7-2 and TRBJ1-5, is GAGVSQSPSNKVTEKGKDVELRCDPISGHTALYWYRQSLGQGLEFLIYFQGNSAPDKSGLPSDRFSAERTGGSVSTLTIQRTQQEDSAVYLCASSLGKGQAQPQHFGDGTRLSIL.

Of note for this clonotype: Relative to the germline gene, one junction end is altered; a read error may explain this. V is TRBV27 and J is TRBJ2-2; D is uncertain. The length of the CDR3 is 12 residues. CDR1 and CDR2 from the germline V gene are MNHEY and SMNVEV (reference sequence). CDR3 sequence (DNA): TGTGCCAGCAGTCACAGCACCCGGGAGCTGTTTTTT. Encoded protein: CASSHSTRELFF.

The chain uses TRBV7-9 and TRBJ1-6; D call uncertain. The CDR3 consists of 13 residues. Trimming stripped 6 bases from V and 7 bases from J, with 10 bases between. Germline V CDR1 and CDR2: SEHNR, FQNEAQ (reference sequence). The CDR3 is CASSTDGNSPLHF. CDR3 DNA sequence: TGTGCCAGCAGTACGGACGGGAATTCACCCCTCCACTTT.

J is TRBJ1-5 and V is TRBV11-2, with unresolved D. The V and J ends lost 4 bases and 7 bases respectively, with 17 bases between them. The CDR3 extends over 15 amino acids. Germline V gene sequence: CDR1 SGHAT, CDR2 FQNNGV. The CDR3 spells CASSSSGPQGQPQHF. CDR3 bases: TGTGCCAGCAGCTCCTCCGGACCGCAAGGGCAGCCCCAGCATTTT.

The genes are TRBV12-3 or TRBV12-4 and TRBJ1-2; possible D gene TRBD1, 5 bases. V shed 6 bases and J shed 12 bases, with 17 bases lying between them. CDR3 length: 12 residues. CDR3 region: CASSPGQGTHTF. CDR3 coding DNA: TGTGCCAGCAGCCCTGGTCAGGGAACCCACACCTTC.

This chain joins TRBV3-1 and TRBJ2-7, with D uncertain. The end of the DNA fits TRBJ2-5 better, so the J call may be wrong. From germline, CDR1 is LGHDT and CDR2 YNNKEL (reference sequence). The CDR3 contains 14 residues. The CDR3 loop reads CASSQPPFRETQYF. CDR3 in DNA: TGTGCCAGCAGCCAACCTCCGTTTAGGGAGACCCAGTACTTC.

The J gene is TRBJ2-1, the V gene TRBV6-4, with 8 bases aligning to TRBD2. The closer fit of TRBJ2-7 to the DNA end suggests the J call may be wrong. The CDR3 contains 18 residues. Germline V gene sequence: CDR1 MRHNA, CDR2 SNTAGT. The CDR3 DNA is TGTGCCAGCAGCGTGCATTCTAGCGGGCGAGGTACCTACAATGAGCAGTACTTC. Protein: CASSVHSSGRGTYNEQYF.

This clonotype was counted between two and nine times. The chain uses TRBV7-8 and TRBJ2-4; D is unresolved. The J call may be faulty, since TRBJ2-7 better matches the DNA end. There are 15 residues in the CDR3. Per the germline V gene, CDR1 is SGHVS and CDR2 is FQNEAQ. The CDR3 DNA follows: TGTGCCAGCAGCTTAGCTAGGTTGGGTATTTACGAGCAGTACTTC. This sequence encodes CASSLARLGIYEQYF.

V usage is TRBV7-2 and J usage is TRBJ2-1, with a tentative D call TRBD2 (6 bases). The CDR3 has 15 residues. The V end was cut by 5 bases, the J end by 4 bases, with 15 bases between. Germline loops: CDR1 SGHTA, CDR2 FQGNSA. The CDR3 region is CASSEGLTNYNEQFF. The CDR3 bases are TGTGCCAGCAGCGAGGGACTGACCAATTACAATGAGCAGTTCTTC.

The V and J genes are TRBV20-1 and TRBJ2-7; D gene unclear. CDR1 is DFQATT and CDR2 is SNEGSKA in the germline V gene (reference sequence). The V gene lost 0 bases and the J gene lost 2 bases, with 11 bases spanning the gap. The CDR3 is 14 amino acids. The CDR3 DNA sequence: TGCAGTGCTAGAGAGCTGGCGAAAGCCTACGAGCAGTACTTC. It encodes CSARELAKAYEQYF.

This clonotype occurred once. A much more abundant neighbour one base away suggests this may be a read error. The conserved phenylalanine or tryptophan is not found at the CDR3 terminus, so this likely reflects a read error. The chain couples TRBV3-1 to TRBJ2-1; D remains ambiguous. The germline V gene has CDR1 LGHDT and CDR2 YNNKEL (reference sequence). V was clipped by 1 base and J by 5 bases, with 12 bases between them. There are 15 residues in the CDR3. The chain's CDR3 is CASSQGRLVHNEQFL. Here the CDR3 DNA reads TGTGCCAGCAGCCAAGGTAGGCTAGTCCACAATGAGCAGTTCTTG.

This chain's CDR3 is CSARDIQGATYNEQFF. The CDR3, as DNA: TGCAGTGCTAGGGATATACAGGGGGCCACCTACAATGAGCAGTTCTTC. The chain combines TRBV20-1 with TRBJ2-1; 9 nucleotides agree with TRBD1. This CDR3 has 16 residues. Unmatched junction bases numbered 8, after V lost 3 bases and J lost 2 bases. Germline assignment: CDR1 DFQATT and CDR2 SNEGSKA (reference sequence).

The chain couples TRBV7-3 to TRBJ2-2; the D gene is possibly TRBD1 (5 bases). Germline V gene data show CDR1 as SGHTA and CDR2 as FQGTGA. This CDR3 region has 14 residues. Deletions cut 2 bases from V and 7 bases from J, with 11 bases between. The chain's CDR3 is CASSLQGWGGELFF. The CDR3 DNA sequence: TGTGCCAGCAGCTTACAGGGTTGGGGCGGGGAGCTGTTTTTT.

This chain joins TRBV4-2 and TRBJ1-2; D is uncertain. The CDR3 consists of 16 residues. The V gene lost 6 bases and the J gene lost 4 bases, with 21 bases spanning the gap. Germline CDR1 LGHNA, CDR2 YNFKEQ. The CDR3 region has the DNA TGTGCCAGCAGACTCGACGAACAGACGCACGGCTATGGCTACACCTTC. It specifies CASRLDEQTHGYGYTF.